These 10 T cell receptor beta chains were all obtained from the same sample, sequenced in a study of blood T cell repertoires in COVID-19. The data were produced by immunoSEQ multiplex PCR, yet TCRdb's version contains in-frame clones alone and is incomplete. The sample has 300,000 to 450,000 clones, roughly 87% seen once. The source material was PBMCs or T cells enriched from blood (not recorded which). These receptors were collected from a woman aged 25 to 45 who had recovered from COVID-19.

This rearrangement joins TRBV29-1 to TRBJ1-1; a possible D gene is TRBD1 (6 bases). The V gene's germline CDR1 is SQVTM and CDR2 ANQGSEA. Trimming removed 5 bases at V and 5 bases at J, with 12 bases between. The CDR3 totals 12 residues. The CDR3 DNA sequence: TGCAGCGTTTGGGGTCAGGGGACTGAAGCTTTCTTT. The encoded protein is CSVWGQGTEAFF. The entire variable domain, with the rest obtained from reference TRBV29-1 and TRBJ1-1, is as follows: SAVISQKPSRDICQRGTSLTIQCQVDSQVTMMFWYRQQPGQSLTLIATANQGSEATYESGFVIDKFPISRPNLTFSTLTVSNMSPEDSSIYLCSVWGQGTEAFFGQGTRLTVV.

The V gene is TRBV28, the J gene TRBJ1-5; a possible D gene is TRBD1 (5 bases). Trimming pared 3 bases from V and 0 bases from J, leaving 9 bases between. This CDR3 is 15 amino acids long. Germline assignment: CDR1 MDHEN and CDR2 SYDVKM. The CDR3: CASSLGGDSNQPQHF. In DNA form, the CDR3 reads TGTGCCAGCAGTTTGGGGGGGGATAGCAATCAGCCCCAGCATTTT.

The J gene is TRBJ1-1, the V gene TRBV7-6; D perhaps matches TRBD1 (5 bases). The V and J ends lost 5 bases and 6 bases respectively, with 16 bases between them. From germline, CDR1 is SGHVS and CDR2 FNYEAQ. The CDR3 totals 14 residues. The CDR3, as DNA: TGTGCCAGCAGCCAAGAAGGGGTCAGCGCTGAAGCTTTCTTT. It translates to CASSQEGVSAEAFF. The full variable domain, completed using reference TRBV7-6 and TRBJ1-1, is GAGVSQSPRYKVTKRGQDVALRCDPISGHVSLYWYRQALGQGPEFLTYFNYEAQQDKSGLPNDRFSAERPEGSISTLTIQRTEQRDSAMYRCASSQEGVSAEAFFGQGTRLTVV.

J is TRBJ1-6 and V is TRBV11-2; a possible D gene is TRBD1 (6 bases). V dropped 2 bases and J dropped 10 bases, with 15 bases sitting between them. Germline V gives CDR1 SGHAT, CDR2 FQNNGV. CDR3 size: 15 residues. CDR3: CASSLRSGGESPLHF. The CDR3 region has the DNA TGTGCCAGCAGCTTACGGTCTGGGGGCGAATCACCCCTCCACTTT. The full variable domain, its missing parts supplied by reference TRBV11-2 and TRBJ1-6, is EAGVAQSPRYKIIEKRQSVAFWCNPISGHATLYWYQQILGQGPKLLIQFQNNGVVDDSQLPKDRFSAERLKGVDSTLKIQPAKLEDSAVYLCASSLRSGGESPLHFGNGTRLTVT.

The CDR3 coding sequence is TGTGCCAGCAGTTCGGGACAGCGACATACCCAGTTCTTC. It encodes CASSSGQRHTQFF. The V and J genes are TRBV12-3 or TRBV12-4 and TRBJ2-1; TRBD1 matches at 7 bases. The V segment lost 4 bases and the J segment 13 bases; nucleotides outside the gene matches: 10. The CDR3 is 13 amino acids.

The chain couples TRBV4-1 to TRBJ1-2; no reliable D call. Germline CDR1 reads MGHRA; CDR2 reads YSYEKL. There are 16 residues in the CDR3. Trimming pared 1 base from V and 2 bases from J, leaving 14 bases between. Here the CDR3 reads CASSQGAASGNYGYTF. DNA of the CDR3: TGCGCCAGCAGCCAAGGGGCAGCCTCGGGGAACTATGGCTACACCTTC.

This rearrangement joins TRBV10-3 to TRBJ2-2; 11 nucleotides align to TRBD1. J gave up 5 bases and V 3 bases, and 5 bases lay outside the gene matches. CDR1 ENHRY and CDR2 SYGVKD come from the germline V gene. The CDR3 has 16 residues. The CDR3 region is CAISEGTGGGTGELFF. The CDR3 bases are TGTGCCATCAGTGAAGGGACAGGGGGAGGGACCGGGGAGCTGTTTTTT.

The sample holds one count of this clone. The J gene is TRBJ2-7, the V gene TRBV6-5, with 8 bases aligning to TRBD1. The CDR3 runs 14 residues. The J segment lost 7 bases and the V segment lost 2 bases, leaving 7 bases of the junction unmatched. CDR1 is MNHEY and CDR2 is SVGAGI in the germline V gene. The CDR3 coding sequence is TGTGCCAGCAGTTACGGCCAGGGGGCTGGGGAGCAGTACTTC. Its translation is CASSYGQGAGEQYF.

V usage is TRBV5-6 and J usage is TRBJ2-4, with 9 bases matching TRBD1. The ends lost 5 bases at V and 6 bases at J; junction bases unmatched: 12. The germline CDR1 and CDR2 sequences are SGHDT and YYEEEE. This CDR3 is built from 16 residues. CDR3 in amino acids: CASSPGQGVGGNIQYF. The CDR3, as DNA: TGTGCCAGCAGTCCGGGACAGGGAGTTGGGGGAAACATTCAGTACTTC.

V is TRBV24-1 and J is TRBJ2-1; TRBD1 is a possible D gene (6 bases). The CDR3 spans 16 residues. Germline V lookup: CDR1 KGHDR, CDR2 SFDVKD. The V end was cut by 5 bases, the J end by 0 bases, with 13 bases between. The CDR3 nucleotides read TGTGCCACCAGTGGAGTCACAGGGTACTCCTACAATGAGCAGTTCTTC. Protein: CATSGVTGYSYNEQFF.